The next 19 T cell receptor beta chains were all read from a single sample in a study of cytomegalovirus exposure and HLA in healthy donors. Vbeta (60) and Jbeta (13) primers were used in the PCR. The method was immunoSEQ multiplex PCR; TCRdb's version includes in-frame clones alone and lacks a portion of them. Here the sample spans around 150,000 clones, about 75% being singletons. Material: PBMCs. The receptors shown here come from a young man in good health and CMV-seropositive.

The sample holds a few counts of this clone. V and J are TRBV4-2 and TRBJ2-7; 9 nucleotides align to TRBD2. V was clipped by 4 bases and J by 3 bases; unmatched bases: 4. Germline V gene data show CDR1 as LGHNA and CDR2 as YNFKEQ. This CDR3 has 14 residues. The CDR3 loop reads CASSRAGGLYEQYF. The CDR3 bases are TGTGCCAGCAGCCGAGCGGGAGGCCTCTACGAGCAGTACTTC.

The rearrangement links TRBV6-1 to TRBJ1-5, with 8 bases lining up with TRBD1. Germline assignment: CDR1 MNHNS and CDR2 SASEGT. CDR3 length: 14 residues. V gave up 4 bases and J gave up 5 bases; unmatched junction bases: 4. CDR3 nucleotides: TGTGCCAGCAGTGGGACAGGGAGAGATCAGCCCCAGCATTTT. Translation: CASSGTGRDQPQHF.

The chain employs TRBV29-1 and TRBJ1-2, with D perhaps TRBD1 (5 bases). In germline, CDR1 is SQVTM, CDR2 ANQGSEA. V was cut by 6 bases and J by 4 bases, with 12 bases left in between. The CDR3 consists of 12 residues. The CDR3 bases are TGCAGCGTGTCCGGGACTGTCTATGGCTACACCTTC. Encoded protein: CSVSGTVYGYTF.

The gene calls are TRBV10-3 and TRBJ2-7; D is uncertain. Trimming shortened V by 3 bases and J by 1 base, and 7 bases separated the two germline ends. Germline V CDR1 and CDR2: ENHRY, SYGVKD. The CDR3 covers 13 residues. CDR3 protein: CAISDGSSYEQYF. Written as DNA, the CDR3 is TGTGCCATCAGTGATGGCTCATCCTACGAGCAGTACTTC.

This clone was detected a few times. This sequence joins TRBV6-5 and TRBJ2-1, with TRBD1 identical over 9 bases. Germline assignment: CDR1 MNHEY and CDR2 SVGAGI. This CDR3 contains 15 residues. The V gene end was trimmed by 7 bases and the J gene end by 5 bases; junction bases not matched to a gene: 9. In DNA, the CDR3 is TGTGCCAGCATCCCAAACAGGGGGCGGAACAATGAGCAGTTCTTC. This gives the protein CASIPNRGRNNEQFF.

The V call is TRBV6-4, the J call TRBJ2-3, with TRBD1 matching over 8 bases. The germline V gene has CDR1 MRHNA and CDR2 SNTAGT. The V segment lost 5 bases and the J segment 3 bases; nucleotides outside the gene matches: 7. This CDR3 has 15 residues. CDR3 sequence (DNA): TGTGCCAGCAGTCGGACAGGGAGAAGGACAGATACGCAGTATTTT. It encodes CASSRTGRRTDTQYF.

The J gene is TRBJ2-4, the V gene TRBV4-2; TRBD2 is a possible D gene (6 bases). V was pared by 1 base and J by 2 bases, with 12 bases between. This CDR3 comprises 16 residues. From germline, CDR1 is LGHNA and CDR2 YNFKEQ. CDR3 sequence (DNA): TGTGCCAGCAGCCAAGCGGGACTCCGAACCAAAAACATTCAGTACTTC. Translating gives CASSQAGLRTKNIQYF.

For the CDR3, the DNA is TGTGCCAGCAGTGACCCTGGACTAGCGAATGGCAGCGAGCAGTACTTC. Translating it yields CASSDPGLANGSEQYF. The J gene is TRBJ2-7, the V gene TRBV6-1, with TRBD2 matching over 9 bases. The CDR3 loop spans 16 amino acids. Germline-derived CDR1 and CDR2 are MNHNS and SASEGT. Trimming cost V 3 bases and J 6 bases; bases outside gene matches: 12.

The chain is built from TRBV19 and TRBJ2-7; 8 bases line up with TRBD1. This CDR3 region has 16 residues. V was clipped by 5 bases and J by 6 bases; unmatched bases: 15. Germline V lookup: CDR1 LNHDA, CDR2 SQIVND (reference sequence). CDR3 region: CASSERGQGRGCEQYF. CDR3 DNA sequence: TGTGCCAGTAGTGAGCGCGGACAGGGAAGGGGCTGCGAGCAGTACTTC.

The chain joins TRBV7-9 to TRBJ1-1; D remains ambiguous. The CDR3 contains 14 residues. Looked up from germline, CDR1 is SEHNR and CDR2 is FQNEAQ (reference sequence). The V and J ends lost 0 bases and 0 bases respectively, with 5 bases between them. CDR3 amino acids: CASSLAAVNTEAFF. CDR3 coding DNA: TGTGCCAGCAGCTTAGCGGCGGTGAACACTGAAGCTTTCTTT. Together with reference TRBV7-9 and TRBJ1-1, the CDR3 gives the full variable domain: DTGVSQNPRHKITKRGQNVTFRCDPISEHNRLYWYRQTLGQGPEFLTYFQNEAQLEKSRLLSDRFSAERPKGSFSTLEIQRTEQGDSAMYLCASSLAAVNTEAFFGQGTRLTVV.

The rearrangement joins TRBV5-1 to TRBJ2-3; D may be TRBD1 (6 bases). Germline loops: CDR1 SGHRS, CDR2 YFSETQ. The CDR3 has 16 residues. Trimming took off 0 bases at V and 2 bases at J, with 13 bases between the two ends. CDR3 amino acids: CASSLVSGASTDTQYF. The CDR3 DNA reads TGCGCCAGCAGCTTGGTTTCAGGGGCTTCCACAGATACGCAGTATTTT.

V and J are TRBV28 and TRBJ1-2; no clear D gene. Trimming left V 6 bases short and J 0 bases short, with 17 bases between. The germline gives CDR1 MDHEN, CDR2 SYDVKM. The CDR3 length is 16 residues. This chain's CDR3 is CASRLRGGESNYGYTF. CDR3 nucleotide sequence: TGTGCCAGCAGGCTGCGTGGCGGGGAATCTAACTATGGCTACACCTTC.

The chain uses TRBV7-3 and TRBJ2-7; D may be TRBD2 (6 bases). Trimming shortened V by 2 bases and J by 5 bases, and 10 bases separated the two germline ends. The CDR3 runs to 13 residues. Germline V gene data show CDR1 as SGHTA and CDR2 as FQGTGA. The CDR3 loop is CASSLGRGNEQYF. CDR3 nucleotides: TGTGCCAGCAGCTTAGGACGGGGGAACGAGCAGTACTTC.

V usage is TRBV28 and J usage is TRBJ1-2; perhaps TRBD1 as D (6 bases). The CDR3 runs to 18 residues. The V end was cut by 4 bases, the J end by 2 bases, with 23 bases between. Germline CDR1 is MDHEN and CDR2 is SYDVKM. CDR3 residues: CASSWGGSVQGPNYGYTF. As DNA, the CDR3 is TGTGCCAGCAGTTGGGGGGGGTCTGTACAGGGCCCCAACTATGGCTACACCTTC.

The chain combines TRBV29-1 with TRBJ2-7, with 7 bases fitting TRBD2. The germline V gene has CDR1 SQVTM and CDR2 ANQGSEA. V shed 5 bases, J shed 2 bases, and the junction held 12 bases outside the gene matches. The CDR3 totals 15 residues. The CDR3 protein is CSVSVGLSGTYEQYF. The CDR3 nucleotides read TGCAGCGTTAGTGTGGGCCTAAGCGGGACCTACGAGCAGTACTTC.

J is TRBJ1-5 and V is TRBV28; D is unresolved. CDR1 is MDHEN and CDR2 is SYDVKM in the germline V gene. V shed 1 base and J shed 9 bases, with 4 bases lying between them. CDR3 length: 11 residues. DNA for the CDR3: TGTGCCAGCAGTTTATCATGGCCCCAGCATTTT. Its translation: CASSLSWPQHF.

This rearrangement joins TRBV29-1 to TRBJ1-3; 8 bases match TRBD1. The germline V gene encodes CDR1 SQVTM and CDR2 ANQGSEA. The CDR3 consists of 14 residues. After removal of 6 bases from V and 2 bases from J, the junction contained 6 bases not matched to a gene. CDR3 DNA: TGCAGCGTCCTGACAGGGGAGGCTGGAAACACCATATATTTT. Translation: CSVLTGEAGNTIYF.

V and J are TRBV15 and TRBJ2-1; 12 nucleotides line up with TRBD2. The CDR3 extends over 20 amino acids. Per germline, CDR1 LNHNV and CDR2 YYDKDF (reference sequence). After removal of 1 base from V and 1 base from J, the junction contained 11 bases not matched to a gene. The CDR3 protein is CATSRALGLAGLGSYNEQFF. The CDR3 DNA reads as TGTGCCACCAGCAGAGCTCTAGGACTAGCGGGATTGGGATCCTACAATGAGCAGTTCTTC.

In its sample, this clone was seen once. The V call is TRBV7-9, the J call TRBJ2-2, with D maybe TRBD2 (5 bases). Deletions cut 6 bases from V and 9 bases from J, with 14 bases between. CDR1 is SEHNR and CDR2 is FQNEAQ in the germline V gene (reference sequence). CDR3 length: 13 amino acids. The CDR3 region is CASSDRGTWELFF. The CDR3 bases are TGTGCCAGCAGTGATCGGGGAACCTGGGAGCTGTTTTTT.